This passage covers 4 T cell receptor beta chains from one sample sequenced in a study of T-cell reconstitution after alpha-beta-depleted transplantation in children (TCRdb year 2016). Libraries came from PCR. The reads were generated on an Illumina HiSeq 2500. TCR libraries were prepared with molecular barcoding, using unique molecular identifiers to normalize TCRbeta repertoire quantification. Starting from the raw public reads, TCRdb applied fastp trimming at Q25, assembled clones with MiXCR and retained in-frame beta chains. Duplicate CDR3 protein sequences are folded into a single record with the most common DNA and genes. Here the sample has around 680,000 distinct CDR3 sequences; over 15% occur a single time. Of the sample, 0.8% to 1.1% falls within the top ten clones. The specimen comprised PBMCs from the stem cell graft donor, sampled from the stem cell graft. The receptor set was obtained from a human donor who donated a stem cell graft to a child with acute myeloid leukemia.

This clonotype showed up many times. The chain uses TRBV4-2 and TRBJ2-1; the D gene is possibly TRBD1 (5 bases). The CDR3 spans 14 residues. Germline-derived CDR1 and CDR2 are LGHNA and YNFKEQ. V was shortened by 6 bases and J by 6 bases, with 15 bases between the two germline ends. CDR3 residues: CASSPETDLNEQFF. The CDR3 DNA reads TGTGCCAGCAGTCCCGAGACAGACCTCAATGAGCAGTTCTTC.

The chain links TRBV10-2 to TRBJ1-4, with 8 bases lining up with TRBD1. The ends lost 6 bases at V and 5 bases at J; junction bases unmatched: 5. Per the germline V gene, CDR1 is WSHSY and CDR2 is SAAADI. The CDR3 length is 14 residues. The DNA for the CDR3 is TGCGCCAGCAGCGCCGACAGGGGAAATGAAAAACTGTTTTTT. Amino acid sequence: CASSADRGNEKLFF.

This clonotype was seen only a few times. This rearrangement joins TRBV7-2 to TRBJ2-3, with D unresolved. This CDR3 region has 16 residues. Deletions cut 3 bases from V and 2 bases from J, with 15 bases between. Looked up from germline, CDR1 is SGHTA and CDR2 is FQGNSA. CDR3 nucleotide sequence: TGTGCCAGCAGCTTTGCGCAGAGATTGTTCACAGATACGCAGTATTTT. It codes for CASSFAQRLFTDTQYF.

The table lists this clonotype with a few counts. V is TRBV5-1 and J is TRBJ2-3; D is uncertain. The V gene's germline CDR1 is SGHRS and CDR2 YFSETQ. V shed 3 bases and J shed 2 bases, with 7 bases lying between them. This CDR3 has 13 residues. CDR3 in amino acids: CASSWTNTDTQYF. DNA for the CDR3: TGCGCCAGCAGCTGGACGAACACAGATACGCAGTATTTT.